A selection of T cell receptor beta chains follows, all from one sample in a study of blood T cells in healthy people across ages. TCRdb itself ran the 5' RACE reads through MiXCR, one entry per CDR3 protein. The sample lists about 1.6 million distinct CDR3 sequences, 30% to 35% occurring once. Source material: blood. Source of these receptors: a woman aged 25 to 39 in good health. Each CDR3 is given with its conserved first and last residue. The D gene is left open where the match is weak. The size field is filled for only some rows; it gives once, few, many or a size class.

d_gene: .
v_gene: TRBV7-8
j_gene: TRBJ1-2
abundance: .
CDR3aa: CASSLARGGDYGYTF
CDR3nt: TGTGCCAGCAGCTTAGCGCGAGGGGGGGACTATGGCTACACCTTC

d_gene: TRBD1
v_gene: TRBV13
j_gene: TRBJ2-7
abundance: once
CDR3aa: CASSSGQGARDEQYF
CDR3nt: TGTGCCAGCAGCTCAGGACAGGGGGCGCGGGACGAGCAGTACTTC

d_gene: TRBD1
v_gene: TRBV7-9
j_gene: TRBJ1-4
abundance: few
CDR3aa: CASSLNAGGREKLFF
CDR3nt: TGTGCCAGCAGCTTAAACGCAGGGGGCCGTGAAAAACTGTTTTTT

d_gene: .
v_gene: TRBV6-2/TRBV6-3
j_gene: TRBJ2-7
abundance: .
CDR3aa: CASSYSQPGGPNSYEQYF
CDR3nt: TGTGCCAGCAGTTACTCGCAACCCGGGGGCCCTAACTCCTACGAGCAGTACTTC

d_gene: TRBD1
v_gene: TRBV20-1
j_gene: TRBJ2-7
abundance: many
CDR3aa: CSAREQGTYEQYF
CDR3nt: TGCAGTGCTAGAGAACAGGGGACCTACGAGCAGTACTTC

d_gene: .
v_gene: TRBV6-2/TRBV6-3
j_gene: TRBJ1-2
abundance: .
CDR3aa: CASTSGDVYGYTF
CDR3nt: TGTGCCAGCACCTCAGGGGACGTCTATGGCTACACCTTC

d_gene: .
v_gene: TRBV7-9
j_gene: TRBJ2-7
abundance: few
CDR3aa: CASSWEVTYEQYF
CDR3nt: TGTGCCAGCAGCTGGGAGGTGACCTACGAGCAGTACTTC

d_gene: .
v_gene: TRBV19
j_gene: TRBJ2-7
abundance: .
CDR3aa: CASSIRSQPLYEQYF
CDR3nt: TGTGCCAGTAGTATCAGGTCCCAGCCCCTCTACGAGCAGTACTTC

d_gene: TRBD1
v_gene: TRBV7-2
j_gene: TRBJ1-2
abundance: .
CDR3aa: CASSPSRGVNHGYTF
CDR3nt: TGTGCCAGCAGCCCAAGCAGGGGGGTGAATCATGGCTACACCTTC

d_gene: TRBD2
v_gene: TRBV7-2
j_gene: TRBJ2-1
abundance: few
CDR3aa: CASSISGGNNNEQFF
CDR3nt: TGTGCCAGCAGCATTAGCGGGGGGAACAACAATGAGCAGTTCTTC

d_gene: .
v_gene: TRBV12-3/TRBV12-4
j_gene: TRBJ1-2
abundance: .
CDR3aa: CASSPISGQGGDYGYTF
CDR3nt: TGTGCCAGCAGCCCTATCTCGGGGCAGGGTGGAGACTATGGCTACACCTTC

d_gene: .
v_gene: TRBV10-3
j_gene: TRBJ2-7
abundance: .
CDR3aa: CAVREQGYEQYF
CDR3nt: TGTGCCGTCCGAGAGCAGGGCTACGAGCAGTACTTC

d_gene: .
v_gene: TRBV28
j_gene: TRBJ2-5
abundance: .
CDR3aa: CASSFAPRVAARTQETQYF
CDR3nt: TGTGCCAGCAGTTTTGCCCCCCGCGTGGCAGCTAGAACCCAAGAGACCCAGTACTTC

d_gene: .
v_gene: TRBV7-9
j_gene: TRBJ2-6
abundance: once
CDR3aa: CAGSPTLGGANVLTF
CDR3nt: TGTGCCGGCAGCCCCACCCTGGGCGGGGCCAACGTCCTGACTTTC

d_gene: TRBD2
v_gene: TRBV7-9
j_gene: TRBJ2-1
abundance: few
CDR3aa: CASSFSGTTYNEQFF
CDR3nt: TGTGCCAGCAGCTTTAGCGGGACCACCTACAATGAGCAGTTCTTC

d_gene: .
v_gene: TRBV24-1
j_gene: TRBJ1-2
abundance: .
CDR3aa: CATSDTGYNGYTF
CDR3nt: TGTGCCACCAGTGATACAGGGTATAATGGCTACACCTTC

d_gene: .
v_gene: TRBV6-6
j_gene: TRBJ2-5
abundance: few
CDR3aa: CASRPLGETQYF
CDR3nt: TGTGCCAGCAGACCTTTAGGGGAGACCCAGTACTTC

d_gene: TRBD1
v_gene: TRBV27
j_gene: TRBJ1-4
abundance: .
CDR3aa: CASIPTGEEKLFF
CDR3nt: TGTGCCAGCATCCCGACAGGGGAGGAAAAACTGTTTTTT

d_gene: .
v_gene: TRBV3-1
j_gene: TRBJ1-2
abundance: .
CDR3aa: CASSRAAGRYYGYTF
CDR3nt: TGTGCCAGCAGCCGGGCGGCGGGGCGGTACTATGGCTACACCTTC

d_gene: .
v_gene: TRBV12-3/TRBV12-4
j_gene: TRBJ2-1
abundance: many
CDR3aa: CASSFNGREQFF
CDR3nt: TGTGCCAGCAGTTTTAATGGTAGGGAGCAGTTCTTC

d_gene: .
v_gene: TRBV5-1
j_gene: TRBJ1-1
abundance: .
CDR3aa: CASSTGGVNTEAFF
CDR3nt: TGCGCCAGCAGCACGGGAGGGGTGAACACTGAAGCTTTCTTT

d_gene: .
v_gene: TRBV27
j_gene: TRBJ2-5
abundance: few
CDR3aa: CASSLSGADETQYF
CDR3nt: TGTGCCAGCAGTTTATCGGGGGCGGACGAGACCCAGTACTTC